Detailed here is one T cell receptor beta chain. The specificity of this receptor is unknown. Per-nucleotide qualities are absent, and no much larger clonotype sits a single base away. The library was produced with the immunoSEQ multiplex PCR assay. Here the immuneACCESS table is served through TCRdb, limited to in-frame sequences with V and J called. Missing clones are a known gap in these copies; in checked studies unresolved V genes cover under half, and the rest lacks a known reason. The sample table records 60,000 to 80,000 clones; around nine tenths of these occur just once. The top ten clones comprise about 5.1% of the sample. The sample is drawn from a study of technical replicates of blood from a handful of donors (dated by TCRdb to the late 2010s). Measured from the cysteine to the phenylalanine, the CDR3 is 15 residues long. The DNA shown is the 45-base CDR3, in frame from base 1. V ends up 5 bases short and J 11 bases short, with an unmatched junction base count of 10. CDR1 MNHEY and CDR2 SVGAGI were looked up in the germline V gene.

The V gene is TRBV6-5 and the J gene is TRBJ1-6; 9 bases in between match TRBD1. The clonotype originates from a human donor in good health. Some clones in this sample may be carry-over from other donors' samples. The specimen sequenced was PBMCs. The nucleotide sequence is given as TGTGCCAGCAGTCGAACAGGGGGCGGAAGGACACCCCTCCACTTT. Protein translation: CASSRTGGGRTPLHF.